Only one count was recorded for the clone carrying this TCR beta chain. The target antigen is unknown. This CDR3 comprises 15 residues. The sample belongs to a study of OX40 agonist ivuxolimab in advanced cancers. Across the whole study: The dose-escalation cohort had hepatocellular carcinoma, melanoma, renal cell or head and neck cancer. The group had a mean age of about 60 years, ranged from 23 to 79, and was 82.7% male. General study findings and limits: Also present in some nonresponders was a low level of normalized T-cell clonal expansion.

TCRdb's table, derived via immunoSEQ multiplex PCR, lists solely in-frame clones and lacks some. The sample consists of about 73,000 clones, approximately 90% of them appearing once. The rearrangement links TRBV12-2 to TRBJ1-2. TRBV12-2 is marked as a pseudogene. Sequencing used CD4+ or CD8+ T cells sorted from blood, obtained in a trial of the OX40 agonist ivuxolimab. This receptor was obtained from an adult with an advanced solid tumor such as melanoma, head and neck, liver or kidney cancer. For the CDR3, the DNA is TGTGCAAGTCGCCCCCCAGCGCCACCCTTGATTGGCTACACCTTC. This gives the protein CASRPPAPPLIGYTF.